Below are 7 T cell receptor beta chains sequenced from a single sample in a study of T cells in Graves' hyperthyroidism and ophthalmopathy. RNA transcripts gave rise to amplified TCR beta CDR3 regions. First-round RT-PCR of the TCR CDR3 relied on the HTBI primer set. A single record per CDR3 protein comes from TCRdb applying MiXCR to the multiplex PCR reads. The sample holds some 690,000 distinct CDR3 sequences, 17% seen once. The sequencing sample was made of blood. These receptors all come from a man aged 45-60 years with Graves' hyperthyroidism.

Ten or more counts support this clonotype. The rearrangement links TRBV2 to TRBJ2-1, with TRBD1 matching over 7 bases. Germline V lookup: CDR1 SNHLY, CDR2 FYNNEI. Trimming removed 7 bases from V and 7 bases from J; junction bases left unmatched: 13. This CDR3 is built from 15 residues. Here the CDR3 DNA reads TGTGCCAGCAATATCGACAGGGCGCCCCCGAATGAGCAGTTCTTC. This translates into CASNIDRAPPNEQFF.

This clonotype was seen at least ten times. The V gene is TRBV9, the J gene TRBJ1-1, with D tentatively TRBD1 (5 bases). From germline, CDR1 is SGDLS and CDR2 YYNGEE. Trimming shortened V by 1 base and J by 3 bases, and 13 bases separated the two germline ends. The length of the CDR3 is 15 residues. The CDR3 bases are TGTGCCAGCAGCGTATGGGGACGTAGGGACACTGAAGCTTTCTTT. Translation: CASSVWGRRDTEAFF.

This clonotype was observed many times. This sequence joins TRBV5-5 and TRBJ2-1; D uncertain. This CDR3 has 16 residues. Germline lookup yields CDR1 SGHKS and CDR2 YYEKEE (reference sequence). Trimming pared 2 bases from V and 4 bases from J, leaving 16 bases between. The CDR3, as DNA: TGTGCCAGCAGCTTCTCCTTAGTTGGGGTGTACAATGAGCAGTTCTTC. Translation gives CASSFSLVGVYNEQFF.

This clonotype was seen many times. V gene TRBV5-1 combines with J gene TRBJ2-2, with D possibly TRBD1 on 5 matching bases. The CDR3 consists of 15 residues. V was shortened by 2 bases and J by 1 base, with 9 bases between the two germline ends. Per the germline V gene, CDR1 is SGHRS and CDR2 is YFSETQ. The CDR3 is CASSLQAENTGELFF. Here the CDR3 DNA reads TGCGCCAGCAGCTTACAGGCGGAGAACACCGGGGAGCTGTTTTTT.

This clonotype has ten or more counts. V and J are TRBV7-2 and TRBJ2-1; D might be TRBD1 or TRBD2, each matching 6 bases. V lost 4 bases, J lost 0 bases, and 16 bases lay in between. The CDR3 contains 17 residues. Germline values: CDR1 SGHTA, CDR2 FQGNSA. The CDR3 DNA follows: TGTGCCAGCAGCTGGGGGGCCGGGGTCAGCTCCTACAATGAGCAGTTCTTC. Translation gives CASSWGAGVSSYNEQFF.

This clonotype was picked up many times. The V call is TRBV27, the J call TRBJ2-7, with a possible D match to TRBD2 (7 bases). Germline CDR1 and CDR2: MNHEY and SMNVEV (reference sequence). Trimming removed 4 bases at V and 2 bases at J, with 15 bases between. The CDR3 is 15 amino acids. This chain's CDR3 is CASSSGGGSPYEQYF. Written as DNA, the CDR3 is TGTGCCAGCAGTTCGGGGGGCGGGAGCCCCTACGAGCAGTACTTC.

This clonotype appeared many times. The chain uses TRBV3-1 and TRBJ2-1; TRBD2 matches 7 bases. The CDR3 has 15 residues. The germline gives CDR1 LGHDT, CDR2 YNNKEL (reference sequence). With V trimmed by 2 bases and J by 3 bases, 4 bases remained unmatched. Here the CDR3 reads CASSQSLADYNEQFF. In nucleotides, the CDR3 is TGTGCCAGCAGCCAAAGTCTAGCGGACTACAATGAGCAGTTCTTC.